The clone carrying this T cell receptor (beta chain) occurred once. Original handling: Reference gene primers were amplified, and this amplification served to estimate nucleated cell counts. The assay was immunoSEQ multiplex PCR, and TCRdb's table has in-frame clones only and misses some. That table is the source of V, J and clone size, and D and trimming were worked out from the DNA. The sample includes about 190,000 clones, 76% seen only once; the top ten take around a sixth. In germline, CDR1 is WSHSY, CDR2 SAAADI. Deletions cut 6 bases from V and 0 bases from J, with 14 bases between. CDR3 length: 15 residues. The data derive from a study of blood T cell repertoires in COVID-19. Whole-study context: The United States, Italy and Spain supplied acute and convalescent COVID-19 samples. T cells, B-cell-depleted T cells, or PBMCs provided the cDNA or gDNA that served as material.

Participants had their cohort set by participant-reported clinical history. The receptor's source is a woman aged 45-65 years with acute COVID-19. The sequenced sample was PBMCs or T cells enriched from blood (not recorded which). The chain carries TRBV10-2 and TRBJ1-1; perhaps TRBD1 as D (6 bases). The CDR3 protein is CASSAHRAMNTEAFF. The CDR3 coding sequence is TGCGCCAGCAGCGCCCACAGGGCTATGAACACTGAAGCTTTCTTT.